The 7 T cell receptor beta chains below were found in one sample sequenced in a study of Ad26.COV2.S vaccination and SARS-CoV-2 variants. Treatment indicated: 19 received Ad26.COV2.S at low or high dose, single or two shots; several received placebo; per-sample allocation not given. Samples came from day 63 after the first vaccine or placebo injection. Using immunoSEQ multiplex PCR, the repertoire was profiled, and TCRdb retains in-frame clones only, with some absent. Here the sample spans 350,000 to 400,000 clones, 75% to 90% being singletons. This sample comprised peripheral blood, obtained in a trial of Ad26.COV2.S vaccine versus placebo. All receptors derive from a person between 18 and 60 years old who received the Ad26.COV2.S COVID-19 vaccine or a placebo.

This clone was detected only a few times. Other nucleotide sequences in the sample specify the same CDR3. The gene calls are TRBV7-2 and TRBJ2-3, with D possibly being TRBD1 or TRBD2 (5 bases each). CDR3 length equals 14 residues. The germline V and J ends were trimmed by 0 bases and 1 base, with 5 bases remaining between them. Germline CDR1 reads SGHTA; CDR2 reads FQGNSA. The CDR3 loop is CASSLAGGTDTQYF. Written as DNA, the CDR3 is TGTGCCAGCAGCTTAGCGGGGGGCACAGATACGCAGTATTTT.

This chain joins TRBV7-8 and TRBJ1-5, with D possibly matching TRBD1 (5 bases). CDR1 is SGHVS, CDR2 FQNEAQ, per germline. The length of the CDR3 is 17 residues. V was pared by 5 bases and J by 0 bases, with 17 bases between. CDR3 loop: CASSPKEGLYSNQPQHF. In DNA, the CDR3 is TGTGCCAGCAGCCCGAAAGAGGGGCTTTATAGCAATCAGCCCCAGCATTTT.

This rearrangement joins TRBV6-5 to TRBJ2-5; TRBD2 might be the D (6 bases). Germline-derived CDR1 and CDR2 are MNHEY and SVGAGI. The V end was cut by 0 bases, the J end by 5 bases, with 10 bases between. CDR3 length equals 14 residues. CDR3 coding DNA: TGTGCCAGCAGTTACTCCTTTGCGGGGGAGACCCAGTACTTC. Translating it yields CASSYSFAGETQYF.

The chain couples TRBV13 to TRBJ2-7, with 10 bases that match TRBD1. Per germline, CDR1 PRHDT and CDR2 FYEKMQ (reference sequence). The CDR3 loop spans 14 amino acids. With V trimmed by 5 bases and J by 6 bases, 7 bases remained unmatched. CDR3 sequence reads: CASSPGQGGREQYF. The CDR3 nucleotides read TGTGCCAGCAGCCCCGGACAGGGGGGACGCGAGCAGTACTTC.

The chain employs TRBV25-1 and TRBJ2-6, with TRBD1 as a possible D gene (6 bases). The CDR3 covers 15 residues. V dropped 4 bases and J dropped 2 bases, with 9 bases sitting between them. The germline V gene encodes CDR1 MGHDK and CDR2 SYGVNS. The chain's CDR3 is CASSGTVTGANVLTF. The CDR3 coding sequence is TGTGCCAGCAGTGGGACAGTTACTGGGGCCAACGTCCTGACTTTC.

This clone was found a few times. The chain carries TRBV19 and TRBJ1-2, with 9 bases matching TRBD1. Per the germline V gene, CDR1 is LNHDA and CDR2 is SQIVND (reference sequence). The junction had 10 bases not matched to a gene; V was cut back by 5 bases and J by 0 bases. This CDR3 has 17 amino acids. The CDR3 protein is CASSPPTRQGANYGYTF. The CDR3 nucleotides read TGTGCCAGTAGTCCTCCAACTCGACAGGGGGCTAACTATGGCTACACCTTC.

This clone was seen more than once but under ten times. Written as DNA, the CDR3 is TGTGCCAGTAGTTTCGGCAGGAACTCCTACGAGCAGTACTTC. Translation gives CASSFGRNSYEQYF. This chain joins TRBV19 and TRBJ2-7; unclear D gene. This CDR3 comprises 14 residues. CDR1 and CDR2 (germline): LNHDA, SQIVND (reference sequence). V dropped 5 bases and J dropped 0 bases, with 11 bases sitting between them.